The sequence of this TCR beta chain was determined in a study of blood T cells in healthy people across ages. Together with a sample-barcoded 5' primer, a J-beta primer mix was included in a second PCR lasting roughly 7 to 11 cycles. From the 5' RACE reads, TCRdb called clonotypes with MiXCR, one entry per CDR3 protein. In the table there are approximately 850,000 distinct CDR3 sequences, approximately 48% of which are singletons. On this clonotype: The antigen is not known.

Study-level findings and limits: Among T cells, TCR beta diversity per million cells dropped roughly linearly as age rose. A strong correlation between TCR beta diversity and naive T cell percentage was seen.

The junction had 12 bases not matched to a gene; V was cut back by 6 bases and J by 8 bases. The germline V gene encodes CDR1 DFQATT and CDR2 SNEGSKA (reference sequence). The CDR3 consists of 14 residues. The sequencing sample was made of blood. The source of this sequence is a man aged 55 to 69 in good health. V gene TRBV20-1 combines with J gene TRBJ1-2; 10 positions agree with TRBD1. CDR3 amino acids: CSAPPGTGERGYTF. The DNA for the CDR3 is TGCAGTGCGCCCCCCGGGACAGGGGAGCGAGGCTACACCTTC.